These T cell receptor beta chains were read from a single sample in a study of blood T cell repertoires in COVID-19. Repertoires were generated with immunoSEQ multiplex PCR, while TCRdb's copy carries only in-frame clones and drops some. This table has fewer than 25,000 clones, around nine tenths appearing once. The sequencing input was peripheral blood. All receptors come from a woman aged 80 or over with active COVID-19. Each CDR3 is given with its conserved first and last residue. Each record gives: D gene, CDR3 length, V gene, J gene, clone size, CDR3 DNA, CDR3 protein. D genes are given only for firm matches. For some rows the clone size is stated as once, few or many, or as a class when expanded; others skip it.

D: TRBD1
length: 14
V: TRBV10-2
J: TRBJ1-6
size: -
DNA: TGCGCCAGCAGACCCCAGGGGGCTAATTCACCCCTCCACTTT
CDR3: CASRPQGANSPLHF

D: TRBD1
length: 15
V: TRBV6-5
J: TRBJ1-5
size: -
DNA: TGTGCCAGCAGAGGGACAGGGGGTGGCAATCAGCCCCAGCATTTT
CDR3: CASRGTGGGNQPQHF

D: -
length: 14
V: TRBV11-2
J: TRBJ2-2
size: once
DNA: TGTGCCAGCAGCCCAGAGTCGGGGTCCGGGGAGCTGTTTTTT
CDR3: CASSPESGSGELFF

D: -
length: 12
V: TRBV7-9
J: TRBJ1-2
size: -
DNA: TGTGCCAGCAGCTCACAGGGCTATGGCTACACCTTC
CDR3: CASSSQGYGYTF

D: TRBD2
length: 16
V: TRBV19
J: TRBJ2-4
size: -
DNA: TGTGCCAGTAGTATTACTAGCGGGGGCCGGGGAAACATTCAGTACTTC
CDR3: CASSITSGGRGNIQYF

D: -
length: 15
V: TRBV13
J: TRBJ2-1
size: -
DNA: TGTGCCAGCAGCCCCCGGTTTGGGGGCGTGGATGAGCAGTTCTTC
CDR3: CASSPRFGGVDEQFF

D: -
length: 14
V: TRBV27
J: TRBJ1-2
size: -
DNA: TGTGCCAGCAGTCGGGGACTTGGGGGGTATGGCTACACCTTC
CDR3: CASSRGLGGYGYTF

D: -
length: 17
V: TRBV7-6
J: TRBJ2-1
size: -
DNA: TGTGCCAGCAGCTTAGGGTCTAGCGCTAGCTCCTACAATGAGCAGTTCTTC
CDR3: CASSLGSSASSYNEQFF

D: -
length: 15
V: TRBV6-2/TRBV6-3
J: TRBJ1-5
size: few
DNA: TGTGCCAGCAGTTACTCCCCCGGGGGAAATCAGCCCCAGCATTTT
CDR3: CASSYSPGGNQPQHF

D: -
length: 15
V: TRBV6-2/TRBV6-3
J: TRBJ2-3
size: -
DNA: TGTGCCAGCAGTTACGGGACTTCCGGCACAGATACGCAGTATTTT
CDR3: CASSYGTSGTDTQYF

D: TRBD2
length: 16
V: TRBV5-4
J: TRBJ2-1
size: -
DNA: TGTGCCAGCAGCTTGGGGACTAGCGGCTCCTACAATGAGCAGTTCTTC
CDR3: CASSLGTSGSYNEQFF

D: TRBD2
length: 13
V: TRBV7-2
J: TRBJ2-5
size: few
DNA: TGTGCCAGCAGGGGGACTAGCTTTGTTTCCCAGTACTTC
CDR3: CASRGTSFVSQYF

D: -
length: 11
V: TRBV20-1
J: TRBJ1-4
size: -
DNA: TGCAGTGCTAGACTCAGGGAAAAACTGTTTTTT
CDR3: CSARLREKLFF

D: -
length: 15
V: TRBV7-2
J: TRBJ1-2
size: few
DNA: TGTGCCAGCAGCTTAGACCCTGCAGGGCGGAGTGGCTACACCTTC
CDR3: CASSLDPAGRSGYTF

D: -
length: 12
V: TRBV24-1
J: TRBJ2-2
size: -
DNA: TGTGCCACCCAGGGGGAGGCCGGGGAGCTGTTTTTT
CDR3: CATQGEAGELFF

D: TRBD2
length: 16
V: TRBV10-2
J: TRBJ2-5
size: few
DNA: TGCGCCAGCAGTGACCTAGCGGGGGGGCCGTGGGAGACCCAGTACTTC
CDR3: CASSDLAGGPWETQYF

D: -
length: 15
V: TRBV19
J: TRBJ2-7
size: -
DNA: TGTGCCAGTAGTATGTCGGCGGGGAGCCCCTACGAGCAGTACTTC
CDR3: CASSMSAGSPYEQYF

D: TRBD1
length: 14
V: TRBV5-1
J: TRBJ2-3
size: -
DNA: TGCGCCAGCAGCTCCCAGGGGGCTTCAGATACGCAGTATTTT
CDR3: CASSSQGASDTQYF

D: TRBD1
length: 16
V: TRBV10-3
J: TRBJ1-3
size: -
DNA: TGTGCCATCAGCCAGGACAGGGGGCTTTCTGGAAACACCATATATTTT
CDR3: CAISQDRGLSGNTIYF

D: TRBD2
length: 15
V: TRBV5-1
J: TRBJ2-1
size: -
DNA: TGCGCCAGCAGCCCACCCGGGACTAGTATGCATGAGCAGTTCTTC
CDR3: CASSPPGTSMHEQFF

D: -
length: 11
V: TRBV6-2/TRBV6-3
J: TRBJ2-3
size: -
DNA: TGTGCCAGCAGTAGAGCAGATACGCAGTATTTT
CDR3: CASSRADTQYF

D: -
length: 15
V: TRBV5-5
J: TRBJ1-5
size: -
DNA: TGTGCCAGCAGCTTGGCCGGGGGGCCAAATCAGCCCCAGCATTTT
CDR3: CASSLAGGPNQPQHF

D: -
length: 15
V: TRBV7-2
J: TRBJ2-1
size: -
DNA: TGTGCCAGCAGCTTAACACAGGGCTCCTACAATGAGCAGTTCTTC
CDR3: CASSLTQGSYNEQFF

D: TRBD1
length: 13
V: TRBV18
J: TRBJ1-2
size: -
DNA: TGTGCCAGCTCACCTGACAGGGACTATGGCTACACCTTC
CDR3: CASSPDRDYGYTF

D: -
length: 13
V: TRBV9
J: TRBJ2-7
size: -
DNA: TGTGCCAGCAGCGTAGATGGCCCCTACGAGCAGTACTTC
CDR3: CASSVDGPYEQYF

D: -
length: 17
V: TRBV4-1
J: TRBJ1-2
size: -
DNA: TGCGCCAGCAGCCAAGATCGGATTGGCAGGGTTAGCTATGGCTACACCTTC
CDR3: CASSQDRIGRVSYGYTF

D: TRBD1
length: 14
V: TRBV5-4
J: TRBJ1-2
size: -
DNA: TGTGCCAGCAGCACGGACAGGGGGCGCGGTGGCTACACCTTC
CDR3: CASSTDRGRGGYTF

D: TRBD1
length: 14
V: TRBV6-5
J: TRBJ2-5
size: -
DNA: TGTGCCAGCAGCCTACAGGGGGGTCAAGAGACCCAGTACTTC
CDR3: CASSLQGGQETQYF

D: TRBD2
length: 14
V: TRBV30
J: TRBJ2-1
size: -
DNA: TGTGCCTGGACGCTGCGGGGGGGCCCGAATGAGCAGTTCTTC
CDR3: CAWTLRGGPNEQFF

D: -
length: 17
V: TRBV19
J: TRBJ1-2
size: -
DNA: TGTGCCAGTAATTATCGGGCGAGAGGAGGGGCTAACTATGGCTACACCTTC
CDR3: CASNYRARGGANYGYTF

D: TRBD2
length: 16
V: TRBV2
J: TRBJ2-2
size: -
DNA: TGTGCCAGCAGTGATAGCGGGGGGCCGAACACCGGGGAGCTGTTTTTT
CDR3: CASSDSGGPNTGELFF

D: -
length: 16
V: TRBV7-8
J: TRBJ1-3
size: -
DNA: TGTGCCAGCAGCTCCCAAGGGGCGGTCTCTGGAAACACCATATATTTT
CDR3: CASSSQGAVSGNTIYF

D: TRBD2
length: 16
V: TRBV5-1
J: TRBJ2-5
size: once
DNA: TGCGCCAGCACCAGAGGCGGGACTAACCACCAAGAGACCCAGTACTTC
CDR3: CASTRGGTNHQETQYF

D: -
length: 12
V: TRBV18
J: TRBJ1-2
size: -
DNA: TGTGCCAGCTCACCTAGTTCCTATGGCTACACCTTC
CDR3: CASSPSSYGYTF

D: -
length: 17
V: TRBV5-4
J: TRBJ2-5
size: -
DNA: TGTGCCAGCAGCTTGACTACGGTTTCGACAGAACAAGAGACCCAGTACTTC
CDR3: CASSLTTVSTEQETQYF

D: -
length: 13
V: TRBV6-6
J: TRBJ1-2
size: -
DNA: TGTGCCAGCATCCAGACAGCGAACTATGGCTACACCTTC
CDR3: CASIQTANYGYTF

D: TRBD1
length: 18
V: TRBV7-2
J: TRBJ1-4
size: -
DNA: TGTGCCAGCACCCCTTCCGGACAGGGGCCCCTACTAAATGAAAAACTGTTTTTT
CDR3: CASTPSGQGPLLNEKLFF

D: -
length: 15
V: TRBV18
J: TRBJ2-3
size: -
DNA: TGTGCCAGCTCACCCCCGTGGACTGGGACAGATACGCAGTATTTT
CDR3: CASSPPWTGTDTQYF

D: -
length: 14
V: TRBV7-9
J: TRBJ2-1
size: -
DNA: TGTGCCAGCAGCTCGGATCCACAGGGAAATGAGCAGTTCTTC
CDR3: CASSSDPQGNEQFF

D: TRBD2
length: 16
V: TRBV2
J: TRBJ2-1
size: -
DNA: TGTGCCAGCAGTGAACCAAGAGCGGGGGTTAACAATGAGCAGTTCTTC
CDR3: CASSEPRAGVNNEQFF

D: TRBD1
length: 16
V: TRBV7-8
J: TRBJ2-7
size: -
DNA: TGTGCCAGCAGCTTCCAGGGGACAGCCGCCCCCCACGAGCAGTACTTC
CDR3: CASSFQGTAAPHEQYF

D: -
length: 13
V: TRBV25-1
J: TRBJ1-1
size: -
DNA: TGTGCCAGCACTGCGGGGGCTAACACTGAAGCTTTCTTT
CDR3: CASTAGANTEAFF

D: -
length: 15
V: TRBV4-1
J: TRBJ1-4
size: -
DNA: TGCGCCAGCAACGGGGGGGCACACCGTAATGAAAAACTGTTTTTT
CDR3: CASNGGAHRNEKLFF

D: -
length: 14
V: TRBV4-2
J: TRBJ2-7
size: few
DNA: TGTGCCAGCAGCCAAGGTTCCGGGGTAGGCGAGCAGTACTTC
CDR3: CASSQGSGVGEQYF

D: TRBD1
length: 15
V: TRBV4-3
J: TRBJ1-1
size: once
DNA: TGCGCCAGCAGCCAGTGGGACAGGGTGAACACTGAAGCTTTCTTT
CDR3: CASSQWDRVNTEAFF

D: -
length: 18
V: TRBV11-2
J: TRBJ2-2
size: -
DNA: TGTGCCAGCAGCTTAGGGGTATTGGGGGCAGCGAACACCGGGGAGCTGTTTTTT
CDR3: CASSLGVLGAANTGELFF

D: -
length: 12
V: TRBV29-1
J: TRBJ2-7
size: -
DNA: TGCAGCGCTCAACTGTCCTCCTACGAGCAGTACTTC
CDR3: CSAQLSSYEQYF

D: TRBD1
length: 15
V: TRBV9
J: TRBJ2-1
size: -
DNA: TGTGCCAGCAGCGTAGTCGGACAGGGGGTTCTGGAGCAGTTCTTC
CDR3: CASSVVGQGVLEQFF

D: TRBD2
length: 15
V: TRBV7-9
J: TRBJ2-1
size: -
DNA: TGTGCCAGCAGGGAACCGGGGGGGCTCTACAATGAGCAGTTCTTC
CDR3: CASREPGGLYNEQFF

D: TRBD1
length: 12
V: TRBV7-9
J: TRBJ1-4
size: -
DNA: TGTGCCAGTTCCCAGGGGGCCGAAAAACTGTTTTTT
CDR3: CASSQGAEKLFF